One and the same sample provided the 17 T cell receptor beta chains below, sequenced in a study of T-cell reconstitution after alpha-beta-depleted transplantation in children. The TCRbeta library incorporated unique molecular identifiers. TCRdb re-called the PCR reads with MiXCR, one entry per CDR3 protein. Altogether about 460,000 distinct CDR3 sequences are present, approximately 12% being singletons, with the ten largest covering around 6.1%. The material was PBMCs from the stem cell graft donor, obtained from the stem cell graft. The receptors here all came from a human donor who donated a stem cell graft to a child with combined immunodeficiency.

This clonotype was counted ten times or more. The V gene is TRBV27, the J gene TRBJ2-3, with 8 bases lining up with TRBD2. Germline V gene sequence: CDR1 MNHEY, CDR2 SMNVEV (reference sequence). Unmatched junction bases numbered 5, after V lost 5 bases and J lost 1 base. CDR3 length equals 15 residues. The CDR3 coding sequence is TGTGCCAGCAGTGCGCTGACTAGCGGCACAGATACGCAGTATTTT. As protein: CASSALTSGTDTQYF.

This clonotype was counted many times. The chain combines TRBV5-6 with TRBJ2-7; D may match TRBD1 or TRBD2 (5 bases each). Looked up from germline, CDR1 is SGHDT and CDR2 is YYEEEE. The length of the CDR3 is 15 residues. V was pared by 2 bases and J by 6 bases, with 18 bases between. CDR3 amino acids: CASSLTRDAGPEQYF. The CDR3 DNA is TGTGCCAGCAGCTTAACCCGGGACGCGGGTCCCGAGCAGTACTTC.

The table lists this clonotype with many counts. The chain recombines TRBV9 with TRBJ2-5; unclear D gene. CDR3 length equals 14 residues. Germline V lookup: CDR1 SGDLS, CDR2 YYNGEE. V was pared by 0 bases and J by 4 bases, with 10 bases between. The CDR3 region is CASSVDILGETQYF. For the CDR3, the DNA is TGTGCCAGCAGCGTAGATATCCTGGGAGAGACCCAGTACTTC.

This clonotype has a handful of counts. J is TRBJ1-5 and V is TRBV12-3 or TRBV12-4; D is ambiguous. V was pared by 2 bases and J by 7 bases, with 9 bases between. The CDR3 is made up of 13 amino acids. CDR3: CASSLWENQPQHF. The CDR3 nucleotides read TGTGCCAGCAGTTTATGGGAGAACCAGCCCCAGCATTTT.

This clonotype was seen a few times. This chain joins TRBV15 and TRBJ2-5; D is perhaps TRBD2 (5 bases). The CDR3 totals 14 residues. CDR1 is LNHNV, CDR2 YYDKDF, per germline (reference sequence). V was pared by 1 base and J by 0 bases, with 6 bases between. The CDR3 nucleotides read TGTGCCACCAGCAGAGGAGGGTACCAAGAGACCCAGTACTTC. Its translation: CATSRGGYQETQYF.

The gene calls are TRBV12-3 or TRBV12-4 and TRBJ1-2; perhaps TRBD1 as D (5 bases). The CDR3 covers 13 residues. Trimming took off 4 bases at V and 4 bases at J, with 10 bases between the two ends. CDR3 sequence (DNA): TGTGCCAGCAGTTCCTCCGACAGCTATGGCTACACCTTC. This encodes CASSSSDSYGYTF.

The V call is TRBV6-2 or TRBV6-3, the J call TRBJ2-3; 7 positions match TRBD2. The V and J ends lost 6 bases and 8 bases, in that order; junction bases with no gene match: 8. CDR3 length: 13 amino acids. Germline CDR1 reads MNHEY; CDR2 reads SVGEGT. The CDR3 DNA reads TGTGCCAGCAGCCCTACTAGCGTAGGTACGCAGTATTTT. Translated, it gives CASSPTSVGTQYF.

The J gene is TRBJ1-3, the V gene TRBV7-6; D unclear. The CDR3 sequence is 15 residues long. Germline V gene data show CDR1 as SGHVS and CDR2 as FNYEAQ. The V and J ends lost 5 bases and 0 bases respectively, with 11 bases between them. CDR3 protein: CASSPSGSSGNTIYF. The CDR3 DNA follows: TGTGCCAGCAGCCCTTCAGGTAGCTCTGGAAACACCATATATTTT.

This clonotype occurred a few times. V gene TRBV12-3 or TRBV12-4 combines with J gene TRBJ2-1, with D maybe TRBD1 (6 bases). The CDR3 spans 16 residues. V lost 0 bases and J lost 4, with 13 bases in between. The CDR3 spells CASSLAGGPLYNEQFF. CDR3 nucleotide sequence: TGTGCCAGCAGTTTAGCAGGGGGTCCCCTATACAATGAGCAGTTCTTC.

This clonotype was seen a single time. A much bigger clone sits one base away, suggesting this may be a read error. The CDR3 reads CVSRSFSGGSTDTQYF. CDR3 DNA: TGCGTCAGCAGATCATTTAGCGGGGGGAGCACAGATACGCAGTATTTT. This sequence joins TRBV5-1 and TRBJ2-3; the match to TRBD2 covers 10 bases. The CDR3 is made up of 16 amino acids. Per germline, CDR1 SGHRS and CDR2 YFSETQ.

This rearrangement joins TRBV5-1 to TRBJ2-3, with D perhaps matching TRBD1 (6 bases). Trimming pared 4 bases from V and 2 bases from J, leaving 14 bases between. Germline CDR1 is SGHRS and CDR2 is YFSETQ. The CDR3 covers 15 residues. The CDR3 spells CASSPTGHTTDTQYF. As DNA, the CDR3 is TGCGCCAGCAGCCCAACGGGACATACCACAGATACGCAGTATTTT.

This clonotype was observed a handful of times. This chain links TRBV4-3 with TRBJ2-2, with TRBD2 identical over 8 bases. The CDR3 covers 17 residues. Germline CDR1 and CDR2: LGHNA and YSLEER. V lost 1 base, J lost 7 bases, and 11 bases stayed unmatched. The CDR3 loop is CASSQGGVRGEYGELFF. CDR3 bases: TGCGCCAGCAGCCAAGGGGGAGTGCGGGGGGAATACGGGGAGCTGTTTTTT.

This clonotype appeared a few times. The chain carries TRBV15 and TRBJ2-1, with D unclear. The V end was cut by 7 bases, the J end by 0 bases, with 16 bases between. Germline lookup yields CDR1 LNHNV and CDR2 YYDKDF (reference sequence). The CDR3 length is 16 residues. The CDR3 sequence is CATNNRTLLSYNEQFF. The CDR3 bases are TGTGCCACCAACAACCGGACGTTACTCTCCTACAATGAGCAGTTCTTC.

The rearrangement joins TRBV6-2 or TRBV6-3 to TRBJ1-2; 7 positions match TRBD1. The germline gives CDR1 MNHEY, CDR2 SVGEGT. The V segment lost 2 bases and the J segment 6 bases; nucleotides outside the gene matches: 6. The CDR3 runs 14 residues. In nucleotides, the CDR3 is TGTGCCAGCAGTTACGAAGGGGGCGGCGATGGCTACACCTTC. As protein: CASSYEGGGDGYTF.

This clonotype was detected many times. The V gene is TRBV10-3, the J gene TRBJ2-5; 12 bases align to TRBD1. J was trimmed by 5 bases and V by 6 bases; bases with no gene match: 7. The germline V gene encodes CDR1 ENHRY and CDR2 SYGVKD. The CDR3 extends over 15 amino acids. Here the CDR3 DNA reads TGTGCCATCAGCGTCACCGGGACAGGGGGCGAGACCCAGTACTTC. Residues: CAISVTGTGGETQYF.

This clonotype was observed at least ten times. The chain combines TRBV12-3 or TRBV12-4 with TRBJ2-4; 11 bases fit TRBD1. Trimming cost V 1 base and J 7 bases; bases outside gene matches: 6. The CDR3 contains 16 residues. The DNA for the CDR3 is TGTGCCAGCAGTTTAGTCCTCGGACAGGGGGCGAACATTCAGTACTTC. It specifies CASSLVLGQGANIQYF.

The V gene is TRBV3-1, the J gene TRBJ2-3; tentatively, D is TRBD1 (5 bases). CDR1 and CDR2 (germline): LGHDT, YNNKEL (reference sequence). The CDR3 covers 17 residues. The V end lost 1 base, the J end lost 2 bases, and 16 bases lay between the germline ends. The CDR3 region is CASSQGFRELFTDTQYF. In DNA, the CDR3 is TGTGCCAGCAGCCAAGGATTCAGGGAACTCTTCACAGATACGCAGTATTTT.